The sequence of this T cell receptor (beta chain) was determined in a study of OX40 agonist ivuxolimab in advanced cancers. Study-level information: Among those enrolled, mean age was 60 years (range 23 to 79) and approximately 83% were male.

This clone was observed a single time. Baseline was the first blood sampling point, followed by cycle 4 day 1 and cycle 7 day 1. The CDR3 is 12 amino acids. Trimming cost V 4 bases and J 1 base, with 8 bases left between them. Germline CDR1 reads GTSNPN; CDR2 reads SVGIG (reference sequence). The data were produced by immunoSEQ multiplex PCR, yet TCRdb's version contains in-frame clones alone and is incomplete. Here the sample spans around 100,000 clones, around 93% being singletons. Sample: CD4+ or CD8+ T cells sorted from blood, taken in a trial of the OX40 agonist ivuxolimab. V is TRBV30 and J is TRBJ2-7, with TRBD1 as a possible D gene (6 bases). The TCR was taken from an adult with an advanced solid tumor such as melanoma, head and neck, liver or kidney cancer. The CDR3 region is CAWTGVSYEQYF. CDR3 DNA sequence: TGTGCCTGGACAGGGGTATCCTACGAGCAGTACTTC.